The 25 T cell receptor beta chains below were found in one sample sequenced in a study of T cells in Graves' hyperthyroidism and ophthalmopathy. It was RNA transcripts that yielded the amplified TCR beta CDR3 regions. Primed by the HTBI set, a first-round RT-PCR was run on the TCR CDR3. TCRdb passed the multiplex PCR reads through MiXCR, listing each CDR3 protein once. Of 300,000 to 400,000 distinct CDR3 sequences listed, roughly 15% are singletons. Sequencing input: blood. These receptors all stem from a young woman with Graves' ophthalmopathy.

This clonotype showed up many times. V and J are TRBV7-2 and TRBJ2-7; D not resolved. Germline V gives CDR1 SGHTA, CDR2 FQGNSA. The ends were cut back, 1 base at V and 6 bases at J, with 13 bases in the middle. CDR3 length: 14 residues. The CDR3 is CASSLGKGISEQYF. The CDR3 nucleotides are TGTGCCAGCAGCTTAGGCAAAGGGATCTCCGAGCAGTACTTC.

This chain joins TRBV25-1 and TRBJ1-1; no reliable D call. Germline loops: CDR1 MGHDK, CDR2 SYGVNS. The ends were cut back, 6 bases at V and 5 bases at J, with 13 bases in the middle. This CDR3 is 13 amino acids long. Written as DNA, the CDR3 is TGTGCCAGCAGAGTGGGCGTAGGGACTGAAGCTTTCTTT. Translating gives CASRVGVGTEAFF.

This clonotype was detected ten times or more. V is TRBV7-9 and J is TRBJ2-7; TRBD2 agrees at 7 bases. CDR1 and CDR2 (germline): SEHNR, FQNEAQ (reference sequence). The J segment lost 7 bases and the V segment lost 11 bases, leaving 14 bases of the junction unmatched. The CDR3 length is 13 residues. The CDR3 is CAVVSGGLGEQYF. The CDR3 region has the DNA TGTGCCGTCGTATCGGGGGGATTGGGGGAGCAGTACTTC. The full variable domain, its missing parts supplied by reference TRBV7-9 and TRBJ2-7, is DTGVSQNPRHKITKRGQNVTFRCDPISEHNRLYWYRQTLGQGPEFLTYFQNEAQLEKSRLLSDRFSAERPKGSFSTLEIQRTEQGDSAMYLCAVVSGGLGEQYFGPGTRLTVT.

For this clonotype: Since a much larger clone is just one base distant, this may be a read error. The V call is TRBV6-1, the J call TRBJ2-7; 8 bases are a match to TRBD1. The CDR3 spans 13 residues. The junction had 6 bases not matched to a gene; V was cut back by 6 bases and J by 5 bases. CDR1 and CDR2 from the germline V gene are MNHNS and SASEGT. The CDR3 region has the DNA TGTGCCAGCAGCGGGACAGGCCCCCACGAGCAGTACTTC. Its translation: CASSGTGPHEQYF.

This clonotype was detected only a few times. V and J are TRBV27 and TRBJ2-7; D ambiguous. This CDR3 has 14 residues. The V end lost 6 bases, the J end lost 4 bases, and 16 bases lay between the germline ends. Per germline, CDR1 MNHEY and CDR2 SMNVEV (reference sequence). The CDR3 DNA follows: TGTGCCAGCAGCTCGCGTGGGTACGAGTACGAGCAGTACTTC. Amino acids: CASSSRGYEYEQYF.

This clonotype has at least ten counts. This rearrangement joins TRBV20-1 to TRBJ2-5; D call uncertain. V lost 7 bases, J lost 1 base, and 13 bases lay in between. Germline values: CDR1 DFQATT, CDR2 SNEGSKA (reference sequence). The CDR3 is 13 residues long. The CDR3 DNA reads as TGCAGTGTCACACGCACTACCCAAGAGACCCAGTACTTC. Its protein is CSVTRTTQETQYF.

This clonotype appeared many times. The J gene is TRBJ2-3, the V gene TRBV14, with D tentatively TRBD1 or TRBD2 (5 bases each). V was trimmed by 4 bases and J by 0 bases, leaving 14 bases between them. This CDR3 is 16 amino acids long. Germline CDR1 and CDR2: SGHDN and FVKESK. The CDR3 DNA reads as TGTGCCAGCAGCCCATGGGACGTATTTAGCACAGATACGCAGTATTTT. It yields the protein CASSPWDVFSTDTQYF.

This clonotype appeared many times. The V gene is TRBV28, the J gene TRBJ1-1; 8 bases align to TRBD1. Germline assignment: CDR1 MDHEN and CDR2 SYDVKM. This CDR3 has 16 residues. The trim removed 2 bases at V and 0 bases at J, leaving 5 bases unmatched. The CDR3 here is CASSLLAGGLNTEAFF. The CDR3 DNA reads TGTGCCAGCAGTTTACTGGCAGGGGGCTTGAACACTGAAGCTTTCTTT.

The J gene is TRBJ1-2, the V gene TRBV10-3; D is undetermined. The germline CDR1 and CDR2 sequences are ENHRY and SYGVKD. This CDR3 spans 13 amino acids. The V gene lost 0 bases and the J gene lost 8 bases, with 10 bases spanning the gap. The CDR3 loop reads CAISESPLGGYTF. The CDR3 DNA is TGTGCCATCAGTGAGTCGCCTCTAGGAGGCTACACCTTC.

Notes on this clonotype: Mismatch with germline at one junction end may stem from a read error. The chain employs TRBV11-2 and TRBJ2-1, with D possibly being TRBD2 (6 bases). Germline CDR1 reads SGHAT; CDR2 reads FQNNGV. The CDR3 spans 13 residues. CDR3 bases: TGTGCCGGCAGCTGGACCCGGGAGCTTGAGCAGTTCTTC. This gives the protein CAGSWTRELEQFF.

This clonotype appeared a few times. A much larger clonotype is one base distant, so this may be a read error. The V call is TRBV11-1, the J call TRBJ2-3; D is uncertain. From germline, CDR1 is SGHAT and CDR2 FQDESV (reference sequence). The CDR3 is made up of 14 amino acids. CDR3 DNA: TGTGCCGGCAGCCGCCACGGAAGGCTGGATACGCAGTATTTT. Amino acid sequence: CAGSRHGRLDTQYF.

At least ten counts were recorded for this clonotype. The chain has TRBV28 and TRBJ2-1; no firm D call. V dropped 2 bases and J dropped 4 bases, with 12 bases sitting between them. CDR1 and CDR2 (germline): MDHEN, SYDVKM. This CDR3 is 15 amino acids long. CDR3 bases: TGTGCCAGCAGTTTAGGTCAGGCCTTTTACAATGAGCAGTTCTTC. Amino acid sequence: CASSLGQAFYNEQFF. Based on the CDR3 plus reference TRBV28 and TRBJ2-1, the full variable domain is DVKVTQSSRYLVKRTGEKVFLECVQDMDHENMFWYRQDPGLGLRLIYFSYDVKMKEKGDIPEGYSVSREKKERFSLILESASTNQTSMYLCASSLGQAFYNEQFFGPGTRLTVL.

The chain is built from TRBV12-3 or TRBV12-4 and TRBJ2-7, with a possible D match to TRBD2 (5 bases). Deletions cut 4 bases from V and 2 bases from J, with 12 bases between. CDR3 length equals 14 residues. CDR3 sequence: CASSSSGLPYEQYF. CDR3 DNA sequence: TGTGCCAGCAGTTCCTCGGGGTTACCCTACGAGCAGTACTTC.

The rearrangement joins TRBV14 to TRBJ2-1; no clear D. This CDR3 has 14 amino acids. The V end was cut by 1 base, the J end by 4 bases, with 8 bases between. Looked up from germline, CDR1 is SGHDN and CDR2 is FVKESK. In DNA form, the CDR3 reads TGTGCCAGCAGCCAAGTCCAGGCGTACAATGAGCAGTTCTTC. It encodes CASSQVQAYNEQFF.

This clonotype was seen at least ten times. This sequence joins TRBV6-1 and TRBJ1-1, with a weak D call TRBD1 (5 bases). CDR1 and CDR2 from the germline V gene are MNHNS and SASEGT. With 5 bases removed from V and 0 bases from J, the gap between germline ends came to 13 bases. The CDR3 covers 15 residues. As DNA, the CDR3 is TGTGCCAGCAGTTATAATCTGGGGGTGAACACTGAAGCTTTCTTT. This sequence encodes CASSYNLGVNTEAFF.

V usage is TRBV9 and J usage is TRBJ1-6; tentatively, D is TRBD1 (5 bases). Germline loops: CDR1 SGDLS, CDR2 YYNGEE. Deletions cut 3 bases from V and 9 bases from J, with 16 bases between. The CDR3 runs to 15 residues. The CDR3 DNA reads as TGTGCCAGCAGCGGTACTCAGTCAGGGTTTTCACCCCTCCACTTT. Its protein is CASSGTQSGFSPLHF. Variable domain in full (rest from reference TRBV9 and TRBJ1-6): DSGVTQTPKHLITATGQRVTLRCSPRSGDLSVYWYQQSLDQGLQFLIQYYNGEERAKGNILERFSAQQFPDLHSELNLSSLELGDSALYFCASSGTQSGFSPLHFGNGTRLTVT.

V usage is TRBV20-1 and J usage is TRBJ2-1; 8 nucleotides line up with TRBD2. The CDR3 runs 15 residues. Germline CDR1 and CDR2: DFQATT and SNEGSKA (reference sequence). V lost 3 bases to trimming and J lost 3 bases; unmatched junction nucleotides: 7. DNA of the CDR3: TGCAGTGCTAGTAGGGCTAGCGGGTTCTACAATGAGCAGTTCTTC. The encoded protein is CSASRASGFYNEQFF.

The genes are TRBV20-1 and TRBJ2-5; no reliable D call. Trimming shortened V by 3 bases and J by 1 base, and 6 bases separated the two germline ends. Germline V lookup: CDR1 DFQATT, CDR2 SNEGSKA (reference sequence). The CDR3 length is 12 residues. CDR3 sequence (DNA): TGCAGTGCTAGTCGGAGCCAAGAGACCCAGTACTTC. It is translated as CSASRSQETQYF.

The V gene is TRBV19, the J gene TRBJ2-1, with D unclear. CDR1 is LNHDA and CDR2 is SQIVND in the germline V gene (reference sequence). V lost 5 bases to trimming and J lost 8 bases, with 16 bases between them. This CDR3 contains 14 residues. Here the CDR3 DNA reads TGTGCCAGTAGTCTACCTACCCGGTCCCATGAGCAGTTCTTC. It yields the protein CASSLPTRSHEQFF.

This clonotype was seen ten or more times. J is TRBJ1-6 and V is TRBV7-6, with 7 bases identical to TRBD1. The J segment lost 8 bases and the V segment lost 1 base, leaving 5 bases of the junction unmatched. From germline, CDR1 is SGHVS and CDR2 FNYEAQ. CDR3 length: 15 residues. CDR3 loop: CASSLGGQSDSPLHF. DNA of the CDR3: TGTGCCAGCAGCTTAGGGGGACAGTCAGATTCACCCCTCCACTTT.

This clonotype has at least ten counts. The chain links TRBV12-3 or TRBV12-4 to TRBJ1-2, with D possibly matching TRBD1 (5 bases). This CDR3 is built from 17 residues. V dropped 5 bases and J dropped 4 bases, with 23 bases sitting between them. The CDR3: CASSPTPPGPGGYGYTF. DNA for the CDR3: TGTGCCAGCAGTCCAACCCCACCAGGGCCCGGAGGCTATGGCTACACCTTC.

This clonotype was counted ten times or more. The chain joins TRBV5-5 to TRBJ1-1; TRBD1 aligns across 7 bases. There are 18 residues in the CDR3. Germline V gene sequence: CDR1 SGHKS, CDR2 YYEKEE (reference sequence). The ends lost 0 bases at V and 1 base at J; junction bases unmatched: 12. The CDR3 spells CASSLGFLQGQGNTEAFF. The CDR3 bases are TGTGCCAGCAGCTTGGGTTTTTTACAGGGGCAGGGGAACACTGAAGCTTTCTTT.

The genes are TRBV4-1 and TRBJ2-7, with D maybe TRBD1 (5 bases). Germline V CDR1 and CDR2: MGHRA, YSYEKL. There are 14 residues in the CDR3. V lost 1 base, J lost 4 bases, and 11 bases lay in between. The CDR3 DNA reads TGCGCCAGCAGCCAAGTAGGGGCGAGTTACGAGCAGTACTTC. It is translated as CASSQVGASYEQYF.

This clonotype occurred many times. The J gene is TRBJ1-1, the V gene TRBV6-5, with D possibly matching TRBD1 (5 bases). Trimming cost V 2 bases and J 4 bases, with 14 bases left between them. The CDR3 is 15 amino acids. CDR1 MNHEY and CDR2 SVGAGI come from the germline V gene. The CDR3 nucleotides read TGTGCCAGCAGTTACCACTTCAGGGCCGCCACTGAAGCTTTCTTT. Encoded protein: CASSYHFRAATEAFF.

This clonotype has at least ten counts. V gene TRBV9 combines with J gene TRBJ2-7; the D gene is possibly TRBD1 (5 bases). In germline, CDR1 is SGDLS, CDR2 YYNGEE. The CDR3 contains 15 residues. The V gene lost 0 bases and the J gene lost 0 bases, with 10 bases spanning the gap. CDR3: CASSVEGALSYEQYF. The CDR3 coding sequence is TGTGCCAGCAGCGTAGAAGGGGCCCTCTCCTACGAGCAGTACTTC.